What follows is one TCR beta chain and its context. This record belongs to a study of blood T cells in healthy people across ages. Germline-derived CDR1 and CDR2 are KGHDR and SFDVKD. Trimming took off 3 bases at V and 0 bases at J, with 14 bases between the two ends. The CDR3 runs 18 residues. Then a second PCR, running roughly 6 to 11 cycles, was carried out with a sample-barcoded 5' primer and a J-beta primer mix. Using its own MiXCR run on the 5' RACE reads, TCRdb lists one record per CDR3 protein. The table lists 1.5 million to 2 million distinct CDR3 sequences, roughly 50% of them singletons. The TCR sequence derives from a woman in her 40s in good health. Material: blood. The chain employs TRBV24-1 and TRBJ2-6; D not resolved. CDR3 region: CATSDPLTASSGANVLTF. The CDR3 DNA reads TGTGCCACCAGTGATCCTTTGACTGCGAGCTCTGGGGCCAACGTCCTGACTTTC.